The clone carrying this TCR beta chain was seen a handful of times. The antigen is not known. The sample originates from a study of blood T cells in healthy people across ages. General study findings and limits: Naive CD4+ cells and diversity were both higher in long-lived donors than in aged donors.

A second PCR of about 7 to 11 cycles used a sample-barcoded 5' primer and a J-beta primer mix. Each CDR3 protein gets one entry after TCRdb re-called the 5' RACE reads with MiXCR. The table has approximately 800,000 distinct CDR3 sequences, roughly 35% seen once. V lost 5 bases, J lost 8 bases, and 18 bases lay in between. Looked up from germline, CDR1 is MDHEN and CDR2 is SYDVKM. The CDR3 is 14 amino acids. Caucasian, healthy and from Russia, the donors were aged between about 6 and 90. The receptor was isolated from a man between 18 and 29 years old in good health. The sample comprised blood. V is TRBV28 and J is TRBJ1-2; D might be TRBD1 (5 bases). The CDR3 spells CASSPSGGSSGYTF. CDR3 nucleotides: TGTGCCAGCAGTCCCTCCGGGGGGTCCTCGGGCTACACCTTC.